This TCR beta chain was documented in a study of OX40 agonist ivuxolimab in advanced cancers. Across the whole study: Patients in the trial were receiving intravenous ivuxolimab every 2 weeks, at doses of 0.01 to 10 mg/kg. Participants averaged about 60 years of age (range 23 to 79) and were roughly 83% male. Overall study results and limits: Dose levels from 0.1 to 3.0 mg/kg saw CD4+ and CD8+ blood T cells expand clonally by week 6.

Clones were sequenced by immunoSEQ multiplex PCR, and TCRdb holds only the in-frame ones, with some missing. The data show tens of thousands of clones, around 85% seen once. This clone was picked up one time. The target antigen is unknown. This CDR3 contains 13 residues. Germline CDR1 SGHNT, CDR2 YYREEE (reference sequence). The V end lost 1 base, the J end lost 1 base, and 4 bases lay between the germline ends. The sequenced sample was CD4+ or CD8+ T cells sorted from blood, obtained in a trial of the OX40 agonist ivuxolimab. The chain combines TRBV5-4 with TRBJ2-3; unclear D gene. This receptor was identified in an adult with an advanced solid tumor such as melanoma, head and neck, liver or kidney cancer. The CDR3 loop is CASSLPGTDTQYF. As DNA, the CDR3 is TGTGCCAGCAGCTTGCCAGGCACAGATACGCAGTATTTT.